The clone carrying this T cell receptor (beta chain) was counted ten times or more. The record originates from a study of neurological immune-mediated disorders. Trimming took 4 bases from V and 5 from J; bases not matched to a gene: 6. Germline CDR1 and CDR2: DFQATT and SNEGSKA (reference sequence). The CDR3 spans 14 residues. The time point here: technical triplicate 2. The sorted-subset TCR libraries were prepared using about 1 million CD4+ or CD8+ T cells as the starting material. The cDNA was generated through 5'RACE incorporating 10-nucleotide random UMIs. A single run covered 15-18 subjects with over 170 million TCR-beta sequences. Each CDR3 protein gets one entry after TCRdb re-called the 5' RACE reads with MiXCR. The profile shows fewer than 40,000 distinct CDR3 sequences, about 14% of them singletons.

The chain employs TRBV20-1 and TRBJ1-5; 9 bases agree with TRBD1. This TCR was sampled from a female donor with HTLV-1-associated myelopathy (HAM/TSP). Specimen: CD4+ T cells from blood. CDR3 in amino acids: CSAILDRGDQPQHF. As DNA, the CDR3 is TGCAGTGCTATTCTTGACAGGGGGGATCAGCCCCAGCATTTT.